Sequencing of this TCR beta chain was carried out in a study of T cells after yellow fever vaccination. Synthesis of TCR cDNA relied on 5'RACE template switching, which attached a universal primer site and UMIs. Each CDR3 protein is one row after TCRdb ran MiXCR on the 5' RACE reads. Found here are a few hundred thousand distinct CDR3 sequences, less than 20% of them singletons; the top ten hold roughly 17%. Study-level points and caveats: Abundant bulk-population clonotypes could contaminate the FACS-sorted repertoires. Only a small proportion of the clonotypes turned up in both the CD4 and the CD8 compartments, likely arising from convergent recombination.

This clonotype has just a few counts. Its antigen is still unknown. The sample consisted of PBMCs, taken 5 days after the first yellow fever vaccination. This sequence originates from a man between 18 and 35 years old who received the YFV17D yellow fever vaccine.

The CDR3 protein is CSVVAYQETQYF. The CDR3 bases are TGCAGCGTTGTAGCGTACCAAGAGACCCAGTACTTC. The chain has TRBV29-1 and TRBJ2-5; maybe TRBD2 (5 bases). From germline, CDR1 is SQVTM and CDR2 ANQGSEA. Trimming removed 4 bases at V and 0 bases at J, with 6 bases between. The CDR3 is made up of 12 amino acids. The entire variable domain, with the rest obtained from reference TRBV29-1 and TRBJ2-5, is as follows: SAVISQKPSRDICQRGTSLTIQCQVDSQVTMMFWYRQQPGQSLTLIATANQGSEATYESGFVIDKFPISRPNLTFSTLTVSNMSPEDSSIYLCSVVAYQETQYFGPGTRLLVL.